The entry below describes one T cell receptor (beta chain). Alongside a J-beta primer mix, a sample-barcoded 5' primer served in a second PCR lasting roughly 6 to 11 cycles. One entry per CDR3 protein results from TCRdb running MiXCR on the 5' RACE reads. This sample has fewer than 2 million distinct CDR3 sequences, with 39% found just once. The sample belongs to a study of blood T cells in healthy people across ages. Looking at the study overall: Through template switching, about one barcoded beta molecule was captured per two T cells, as measured in model experiments.

The CDR3 spans 17 residues. The germline gives CDR1 MNHEY, CDR2 SVGEGT. V lost 1 base, J lost 4 bases, and 8 bases stayed unmatched. The clonotype comes from a human donor in good health. The sequenced sample consisted of blood. The chain recombines TRBV6-2 or TRBV6-3 with TRBJ1-5, with TRBD1 matching over 9 bases. CDR3: CASSYFMGQGENQPQHF. The CDR3 DNA sequence: TGTGCCAGCAGTTACTTCATGGGACAGGGCGAGAATCAGCCCCAGCATTTT.